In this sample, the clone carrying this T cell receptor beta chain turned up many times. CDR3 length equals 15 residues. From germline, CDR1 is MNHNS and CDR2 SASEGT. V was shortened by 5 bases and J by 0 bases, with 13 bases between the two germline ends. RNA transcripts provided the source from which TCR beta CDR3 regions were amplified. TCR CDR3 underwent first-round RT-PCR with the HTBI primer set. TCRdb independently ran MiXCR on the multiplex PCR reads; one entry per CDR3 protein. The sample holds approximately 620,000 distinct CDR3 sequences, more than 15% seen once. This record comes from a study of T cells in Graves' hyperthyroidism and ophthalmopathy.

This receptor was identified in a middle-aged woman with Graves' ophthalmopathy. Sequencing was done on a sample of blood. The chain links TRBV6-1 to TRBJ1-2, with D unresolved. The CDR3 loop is CASSQIGVANYGYTF. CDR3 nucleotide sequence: TGTGCCAGCAGTCAAATTGGGGTAGCTAACTATGGCTACACCTTC.